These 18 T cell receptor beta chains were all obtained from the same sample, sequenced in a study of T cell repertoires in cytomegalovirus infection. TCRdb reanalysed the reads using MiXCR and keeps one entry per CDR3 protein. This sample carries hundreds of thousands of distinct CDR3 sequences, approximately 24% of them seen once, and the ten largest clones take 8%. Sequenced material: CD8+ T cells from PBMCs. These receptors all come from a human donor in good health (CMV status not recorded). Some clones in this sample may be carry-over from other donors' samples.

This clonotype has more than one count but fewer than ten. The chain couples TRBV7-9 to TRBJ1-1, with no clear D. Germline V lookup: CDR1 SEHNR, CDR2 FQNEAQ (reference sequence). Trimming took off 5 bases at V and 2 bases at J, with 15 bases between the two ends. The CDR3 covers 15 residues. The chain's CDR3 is CASSIPYTPNTEAFF. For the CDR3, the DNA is TGTGCCAGCAGCATTCCGTATACACCTAACACTGAAGCTTTCTTT.

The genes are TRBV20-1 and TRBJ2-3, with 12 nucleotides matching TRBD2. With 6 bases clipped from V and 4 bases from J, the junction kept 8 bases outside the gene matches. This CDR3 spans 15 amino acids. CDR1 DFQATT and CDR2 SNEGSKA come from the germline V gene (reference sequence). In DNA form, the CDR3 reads TGCAGTGCGAGCCGACTAGCGGGGGAAGCAGATACGCAGTATTTT. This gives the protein CSASRLAGEADTQYF.

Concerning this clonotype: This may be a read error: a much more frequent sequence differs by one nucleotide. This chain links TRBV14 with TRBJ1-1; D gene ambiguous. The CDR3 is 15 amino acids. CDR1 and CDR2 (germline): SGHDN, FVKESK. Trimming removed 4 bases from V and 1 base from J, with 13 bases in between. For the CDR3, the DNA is TGTGCCAGCAGCCCCCACCCGTCGAAGAACACTGAAGCTTTCTTT. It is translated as CASSPHPSKNTEAFF.

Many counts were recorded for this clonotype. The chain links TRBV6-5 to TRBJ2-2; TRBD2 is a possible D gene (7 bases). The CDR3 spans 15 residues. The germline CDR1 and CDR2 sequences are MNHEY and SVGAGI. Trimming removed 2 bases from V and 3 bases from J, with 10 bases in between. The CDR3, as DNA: TGTGCCAGCAGTTACCGGGGGGCGGACACCGGGGAGCTGTTTTTT. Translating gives CASSYRGADTGELFF.

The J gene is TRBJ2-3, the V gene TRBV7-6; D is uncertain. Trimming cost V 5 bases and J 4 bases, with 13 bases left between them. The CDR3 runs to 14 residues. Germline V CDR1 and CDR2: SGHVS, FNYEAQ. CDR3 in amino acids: CASSPLDGADTQYF. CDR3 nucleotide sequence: TGTGCCAGCAGCCCCTTGGATGGGGCAGATACGCAGTATTTT.

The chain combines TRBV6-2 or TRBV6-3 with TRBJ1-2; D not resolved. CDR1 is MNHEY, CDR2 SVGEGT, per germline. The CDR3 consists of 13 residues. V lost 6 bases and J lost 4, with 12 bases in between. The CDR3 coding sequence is TGTGCCAGCAGCCCATTTCGCGCCTATGGCTACACCTTC. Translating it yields CASSPFRAYGYTF.

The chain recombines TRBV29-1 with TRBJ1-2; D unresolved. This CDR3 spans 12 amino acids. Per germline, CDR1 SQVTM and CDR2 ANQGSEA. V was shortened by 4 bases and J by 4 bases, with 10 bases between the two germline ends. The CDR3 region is CSVVRGSYGYTF. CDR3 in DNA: TGCAGCGTTGTGCGGGGATCCTATGGCTACACCTTC.

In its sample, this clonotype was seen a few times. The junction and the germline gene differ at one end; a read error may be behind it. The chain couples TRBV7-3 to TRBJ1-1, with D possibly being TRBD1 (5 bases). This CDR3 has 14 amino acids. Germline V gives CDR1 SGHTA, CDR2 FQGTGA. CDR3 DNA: TGTGCCAGCACCTTAGACAGTCTGAACACTGAAGCTTTCTTT. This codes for CASTLDSLNTEAFF. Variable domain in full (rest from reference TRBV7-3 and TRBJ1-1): GAGVSQTPSNKVTEKGKYVELRCDPISGHTALYWYRQSLGQGPEFLIYFQGTGAADDSGLPNDRFFAVRPEGSVSTLKIQRTERGDSAVYLCASTLDSLNTEAFFGQGTRLTVV.

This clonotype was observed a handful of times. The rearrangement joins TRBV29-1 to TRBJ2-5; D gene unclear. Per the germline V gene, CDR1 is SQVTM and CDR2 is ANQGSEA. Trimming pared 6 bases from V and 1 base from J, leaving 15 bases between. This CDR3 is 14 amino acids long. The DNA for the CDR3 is TGCAGCGTCGAGAGGAATCCTACCCAAGAGACCCAGTACTTC. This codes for CSVERNPTQETQYF.

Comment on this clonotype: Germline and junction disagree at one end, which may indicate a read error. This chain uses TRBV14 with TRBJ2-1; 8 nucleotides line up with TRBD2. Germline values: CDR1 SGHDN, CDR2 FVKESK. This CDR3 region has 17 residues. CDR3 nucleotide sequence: TGTGCCAGCAGCCAATTTGGAAGCGGGGGCTCCCACAATGAGCAGTTCTTC. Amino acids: CASSQFGSGGSHNEQFF.

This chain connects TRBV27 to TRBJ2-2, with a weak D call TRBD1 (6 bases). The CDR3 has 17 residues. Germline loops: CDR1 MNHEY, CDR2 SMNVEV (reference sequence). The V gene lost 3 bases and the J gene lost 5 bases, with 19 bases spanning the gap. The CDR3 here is CASSFSQDSSPTGELFF. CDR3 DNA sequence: TGTGCCAGCAGTTTCTCTCAGGACAGCTCGCCTACCGGGGAGCTGTTTTTT.

CDR3 loop: CASSPPRGSGGGNNEQFF. The CDR3 nucleotides are TGCGCCAGCAGTCCACCCCGAGGAAGTGGAGGGGGTAACAATGAGCAGTTCTTC. The V gene is TRBV23-1, the J gene TRBJ2-1; D tentatively reads TRBD1 or TRBD2 (6 bases each). TRBV23-1 has ORF status, its function being uncertain. The CDR3 totals 18 residues. The V end was cut by 4 bases, the J end by 5 bases, with 24 bases between.

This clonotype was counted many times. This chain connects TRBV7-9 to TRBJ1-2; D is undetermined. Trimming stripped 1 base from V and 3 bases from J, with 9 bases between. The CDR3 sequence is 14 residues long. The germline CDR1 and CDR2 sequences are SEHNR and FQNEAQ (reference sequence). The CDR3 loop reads CASSLGTNDYGYTF. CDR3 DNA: TGTGCCAGCAGCTTAGGGACGAACGACTATGGCTACACCTTC.

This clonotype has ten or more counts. The CDR3 DNA sequence: TGCGCCAGCAGCGCAGGGGCAGGGAACACTGAAGCTTTCTTT. Translating gives CASSAGAGNTEAFF. The chain joins TRBV5-1 to TRBJ1-1; possible D gene TRBD1, 6 bases. Germline values: CDR1 SGHRS, CDR2 YFSETQ. Trimming cost V 4 bases and J 1 base, with 11 bases left between them. The CDR3 extends over 14 amino acids. The variable domain in full, completed from reference TRBV5-1 and TRBJ1-1, reads KAGVTQTPRYLIKTRGQQVTLSCSPISGHRSVSWYQQTPGQGLQFLFEYFSETQRNKGNFPGRFSGRQFSNSRSEMNVSTLELGDSALYLCASSAGAGNTEAFFGQGTRLTVV.

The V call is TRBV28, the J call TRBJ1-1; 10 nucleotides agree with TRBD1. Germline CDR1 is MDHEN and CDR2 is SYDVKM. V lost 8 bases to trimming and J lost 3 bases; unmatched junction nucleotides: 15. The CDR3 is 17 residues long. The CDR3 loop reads CASGPGTGDPGDTEAFF. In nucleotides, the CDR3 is TGTGCCAGCGGACCCGGGACAGGGGACCCAGGGGACACTGAAGCTTTCTTT.

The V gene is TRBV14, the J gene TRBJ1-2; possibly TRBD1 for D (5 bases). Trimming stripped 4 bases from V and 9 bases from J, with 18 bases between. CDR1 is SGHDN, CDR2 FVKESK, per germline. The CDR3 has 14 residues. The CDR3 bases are TGTGCCAGCAGCCTGAGTGGGGCCTCCGTTAGCTACACCTTC. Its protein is CASSLSGASVSYTF.

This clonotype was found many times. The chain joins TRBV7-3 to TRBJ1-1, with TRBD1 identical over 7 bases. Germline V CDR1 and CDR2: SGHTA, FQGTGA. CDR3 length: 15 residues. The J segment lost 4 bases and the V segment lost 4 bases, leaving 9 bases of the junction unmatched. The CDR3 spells CASSSSQGSSTEAFF. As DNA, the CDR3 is TGTGCCAGCAGCTCATCACAGGGGAGTAGCACTGAAGCTTTCTTT.

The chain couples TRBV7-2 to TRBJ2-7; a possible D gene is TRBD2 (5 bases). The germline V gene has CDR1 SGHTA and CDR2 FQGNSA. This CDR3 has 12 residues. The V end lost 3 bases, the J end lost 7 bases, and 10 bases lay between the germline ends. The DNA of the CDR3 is TGTGCCAGCAGCTTGGATACTAGGGAGCAGTACGTC. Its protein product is CASSLDTREQYV.